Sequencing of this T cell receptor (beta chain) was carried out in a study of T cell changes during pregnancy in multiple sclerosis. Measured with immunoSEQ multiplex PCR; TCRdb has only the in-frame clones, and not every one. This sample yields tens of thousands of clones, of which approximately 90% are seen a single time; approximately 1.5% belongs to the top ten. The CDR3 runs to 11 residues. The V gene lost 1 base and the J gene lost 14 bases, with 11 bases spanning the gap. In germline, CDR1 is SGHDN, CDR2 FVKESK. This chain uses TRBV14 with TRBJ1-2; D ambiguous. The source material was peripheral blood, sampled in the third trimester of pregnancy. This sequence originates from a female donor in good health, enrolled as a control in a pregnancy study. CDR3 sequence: CASSQGRSETF. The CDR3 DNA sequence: TGTGCCAGCAGCCAAGGGCGAAGCGAGACCTTC.